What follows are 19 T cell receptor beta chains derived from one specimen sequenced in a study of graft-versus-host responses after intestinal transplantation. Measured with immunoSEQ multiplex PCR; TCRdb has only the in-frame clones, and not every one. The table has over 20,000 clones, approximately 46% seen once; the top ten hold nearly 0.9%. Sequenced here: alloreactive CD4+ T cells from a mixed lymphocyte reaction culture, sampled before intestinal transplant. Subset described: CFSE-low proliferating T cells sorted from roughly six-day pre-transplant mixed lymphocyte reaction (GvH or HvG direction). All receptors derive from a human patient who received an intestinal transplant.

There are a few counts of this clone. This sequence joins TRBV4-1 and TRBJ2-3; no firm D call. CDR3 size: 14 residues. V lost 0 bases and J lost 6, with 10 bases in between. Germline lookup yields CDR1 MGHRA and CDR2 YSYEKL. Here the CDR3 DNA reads TGCGCCAGCAGCCAAGAGGAGCTGCGGGATACGCAGTATTTT. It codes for CASSQEELRDTQYF.

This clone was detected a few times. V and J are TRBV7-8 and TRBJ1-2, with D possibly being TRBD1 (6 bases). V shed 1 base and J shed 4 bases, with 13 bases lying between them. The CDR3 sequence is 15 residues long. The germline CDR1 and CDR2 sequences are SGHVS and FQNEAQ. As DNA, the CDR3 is TGTGCCAGCAGCTTAGTTTCAGGGGCCCCCTATGGCTACACCTTC. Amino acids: CASSLVSGAPYGYTF. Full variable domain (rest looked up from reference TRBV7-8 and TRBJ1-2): GAGVSQSPRYKVAKRGQDVALRCDPISGHVSLFWYQQALGQGPEFLTYFQNEAQLDKSGLPSDRFFAERPEGSVSTLKIQRTQQEDSAVYLCASSLVSGAPYGYTFGSGTRLTVV.

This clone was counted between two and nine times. The CDR3 region is CATGPRASGKETQYF. Here the CDR3 DNA reads TGTGCCACCGGACCGAGGGCTAGCGGAAAAGAGACCCAGTACTTC. The J gene is TRBJ2-5, the V gene TRBV19; 7 bases align to TRBD2. The CDR3 has 15 residues. The junction had 14 bases not matched to a gene; V was cut back by 10 bases and J by 3 bases. Germline CDR1 is LNHDA and CDR2 is SQIVND (reference sequence).

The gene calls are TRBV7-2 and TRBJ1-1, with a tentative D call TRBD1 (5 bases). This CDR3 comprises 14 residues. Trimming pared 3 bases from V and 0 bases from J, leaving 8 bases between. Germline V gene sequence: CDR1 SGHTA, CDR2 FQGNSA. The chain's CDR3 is CASSLGQLNTEAFF. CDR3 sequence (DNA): TGTGCCAGCAGCTTGGGGCAGCTGAACACTGAAGCTTTCTTT.

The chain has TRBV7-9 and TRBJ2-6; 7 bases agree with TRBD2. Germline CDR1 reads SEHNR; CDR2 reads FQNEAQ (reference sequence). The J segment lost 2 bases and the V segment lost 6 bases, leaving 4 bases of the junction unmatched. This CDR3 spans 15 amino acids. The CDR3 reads CASRGGVAGANVLTF. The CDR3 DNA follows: TGTGCCAGCAGGGGGGGGGTGGCTGGGGCCAACGTCCTGACTTTC. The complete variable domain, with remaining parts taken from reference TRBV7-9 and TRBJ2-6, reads DTGVSQNPRHKITKRGQNVTFRCDPISEHNRLYWYRQTLGQGPEFLTYFQNEAQLEKSRLLSDRFSAERPKGSFSTLEIQRTEQGDSAMYLCASRGGVAGANVLTFGAGSRLTVL.

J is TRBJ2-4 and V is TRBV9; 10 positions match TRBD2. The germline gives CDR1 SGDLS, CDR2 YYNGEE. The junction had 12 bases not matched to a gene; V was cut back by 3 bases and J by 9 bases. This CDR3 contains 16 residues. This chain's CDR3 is CASSAGLAGAQSIQYF. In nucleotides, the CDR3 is TGTGCCAGCAGCGCGGGTCTAGCGGGGGCCCAAAGCATTCAGTACTTC.

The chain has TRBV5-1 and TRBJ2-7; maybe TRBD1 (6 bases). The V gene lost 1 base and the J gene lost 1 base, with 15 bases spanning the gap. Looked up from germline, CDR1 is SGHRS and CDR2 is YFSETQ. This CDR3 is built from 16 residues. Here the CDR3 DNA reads TGCGCCAGCAGCTTGCCCCGAGGGGGTCTTTCCTACGAGCAGTACTTC. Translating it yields CASSLPRGGLSYEQYF.

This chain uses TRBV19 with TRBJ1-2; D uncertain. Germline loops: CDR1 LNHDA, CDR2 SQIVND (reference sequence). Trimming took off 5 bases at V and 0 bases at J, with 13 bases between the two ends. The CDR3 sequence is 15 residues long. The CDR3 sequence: CASSAVAPANYGYTF. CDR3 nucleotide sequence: TGTGCCAGTAGTGCCGTGGCACCTGCTAACTATGGCTACACCTTC.

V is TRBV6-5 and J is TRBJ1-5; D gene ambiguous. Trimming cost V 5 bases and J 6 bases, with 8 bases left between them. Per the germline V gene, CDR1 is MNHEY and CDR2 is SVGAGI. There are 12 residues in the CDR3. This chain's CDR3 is CASSTRGQPQHF. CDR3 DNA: TGTGCCAGCAGTACCCGGGGTCAGCCCCAGCATTTT.

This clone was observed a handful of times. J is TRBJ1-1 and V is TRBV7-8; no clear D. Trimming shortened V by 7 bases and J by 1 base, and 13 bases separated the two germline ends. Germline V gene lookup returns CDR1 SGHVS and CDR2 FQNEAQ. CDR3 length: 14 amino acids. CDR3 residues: CASTWPGGNTEAFF. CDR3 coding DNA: TGTGCCAGCACCTGGCCTGGAGGGAACACTGAAGCTTTCTTT.

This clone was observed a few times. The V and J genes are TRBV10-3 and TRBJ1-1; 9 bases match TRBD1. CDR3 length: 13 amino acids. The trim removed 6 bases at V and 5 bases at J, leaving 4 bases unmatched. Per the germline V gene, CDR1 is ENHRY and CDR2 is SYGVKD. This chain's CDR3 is CAISQGQGTEAFF. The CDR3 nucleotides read TGTGCCATCAGCCAAGGACAGGGGACTGAAGCTTTCTTT.

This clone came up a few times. CDR3 nucleotide sequence: TGTGCCAGCTCACTTCAACTAACCGGGGACTACGAGCAGTACTTC. Amino acids: CASSLQLTGDYEQYF. This rearrangement joins TRBV18 to TRBJ2-7, with D possibly matching TRBD2 (5 bases). The CDR3 spans 15 residues. Germline V gives CDR1 KGHSH, CDR2 LQKENI. With 4 bases removed from V and 3 bases from J, the gap between germline ends came to 16 bases.

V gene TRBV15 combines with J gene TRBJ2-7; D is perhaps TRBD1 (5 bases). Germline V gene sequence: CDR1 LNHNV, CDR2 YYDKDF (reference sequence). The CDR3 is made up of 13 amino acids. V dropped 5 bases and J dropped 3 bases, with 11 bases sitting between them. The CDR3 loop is CATSGTRDYEQYF. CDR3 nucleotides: TGTGCCACCAGCGGTACCAGGGACTACGAGCAGTACTTC. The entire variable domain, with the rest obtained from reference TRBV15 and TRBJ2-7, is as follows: DAMVIQNPRYQVTQFGKPVTLSCSQTLNHNVMYWYQQKSSQAPKLLFHYYDKDFNNEADTPDNFQSRRPNTSFCFLDIRSPGLGDTAMYLCATSGTRDYEQYFGPGTRLTVT.

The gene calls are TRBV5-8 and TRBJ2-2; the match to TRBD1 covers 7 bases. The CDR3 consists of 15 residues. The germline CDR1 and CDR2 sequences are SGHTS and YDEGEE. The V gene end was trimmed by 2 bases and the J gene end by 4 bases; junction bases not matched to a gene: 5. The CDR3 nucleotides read TGTGCCAGCAGCTTCGATAGGGGGCGCACCGGGGAGCTGTTTTTT. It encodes CASSFDRGRTGELFF.

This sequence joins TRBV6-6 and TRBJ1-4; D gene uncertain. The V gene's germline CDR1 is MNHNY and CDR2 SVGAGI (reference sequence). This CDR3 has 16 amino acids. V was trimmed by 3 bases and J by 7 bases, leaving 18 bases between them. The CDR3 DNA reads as TGTGCCAGCAGTTATCAGCAGGCCCCCCTCGGTGAAAAACTGTTTTTT. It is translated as CASSYQQAPLGEKLFF.

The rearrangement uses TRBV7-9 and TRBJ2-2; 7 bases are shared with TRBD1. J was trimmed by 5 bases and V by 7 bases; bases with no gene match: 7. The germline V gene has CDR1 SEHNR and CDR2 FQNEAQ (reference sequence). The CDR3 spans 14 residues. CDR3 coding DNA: TGTGCCAGCAATAGTGCAGGGGGAACCGGGGAGCTGTTTTTT. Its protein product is CASNSAGGTGELFF.

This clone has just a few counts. CDR3 sequence reads: CASSTWDRVPSEQYF. CDR3 DNA sequence: TGTGCCAGCAGCACATGGGACAGGGTGCCGAGCGAGCAGTACTTC. The J gene is TRBJ2-7, the V gene TRBV5-6; TRBD1 matches at 9 bases. Germline trimming cut 4 bases from V and 6 bases from J; bases unmatched to any gene: 11. There are 15 residues in the CDR3. CDR1 is SGHDT and CDR2 is YYEEEE in the germline V gene.

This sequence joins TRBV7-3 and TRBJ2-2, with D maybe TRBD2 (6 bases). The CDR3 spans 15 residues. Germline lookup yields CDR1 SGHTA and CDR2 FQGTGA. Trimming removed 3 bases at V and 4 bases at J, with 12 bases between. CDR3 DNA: TGTGCCAGCAGCTTCTCCCCGCGGGGCACCGGGGAGCTGTTTTTT. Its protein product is CASSFSPRGTGELFF. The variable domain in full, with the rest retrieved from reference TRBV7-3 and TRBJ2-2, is GAGVSQTPSNKVTEKGKYVELRCDPISGHTALYWYRQSLGQGPEFLIYFQGTGAADDSGLPNDRFFAVRPEGSVSTLKIQRTERGDSAVYLCASSFSPRGTGELFFGEGSRLTVL.

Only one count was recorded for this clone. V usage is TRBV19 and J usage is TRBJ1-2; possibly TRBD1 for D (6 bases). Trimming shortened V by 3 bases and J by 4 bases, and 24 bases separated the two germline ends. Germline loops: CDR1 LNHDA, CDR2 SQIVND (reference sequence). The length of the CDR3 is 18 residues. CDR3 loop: CASSIWAGASGRFYGYTF. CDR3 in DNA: TGTGCCAGTAGTATCTGGGCGGGGGCCTCTGGCCGCTTCTATGGCTACACCTTC.